The present T cell receptor (beta chain) was sequenced within a study of T cells in localized non-small cell lung cancer. Findings and caveats of the study: Investigators sequenced only a single tumor region, leaving heterogeneity possible. Clonality peaked in uninvolved adjacent lung rather than tumor. Overall survival was longer when the density of T cells in the blood was higher.

Here immunoSEQ multiplex PCR was the method, and the copy in TCRdb shows in-frame clones only, minus some. The sample contains about 1,400 clones, over 20% of which appear only once. This clone was recorded a few times. Its antigen is currently unknown. Trimming pared 2 bases from V and 7 bases from J, leaving 22 bases between. The CDR3 covers 17 residues. CDR1 is SGHRS, CDR2 YFSETQ, per germline. This TCR was recovered from a female donor of 60 years or more with stage I lung adenocarcinoma. The starting material was normal lung tissue next to the tumor, obtained before any cancer treatment. The rearrangement joins TRBV5-1 to TRBJ2-1; possible D gene TRBD2, 5 bases. CDR3 coding DNA: TGCGCCAGCAGCTTACGTGAGCTAGCTCAATATGGGAATGAGCAGTTCTTC. This encodes CASSLRELAQYGNEQFF.